This T cell receptor beta chain was captured in a study of Graves' ophthalmopathy and Graves' hyperthyroidism. Trimming removed 4 bases from V and 4 bases from J, with 16 bases in between. The germline gives CDR1 MNHEY, CDR2 SVGEGT. The CDR3 is 15 amino acids. Amplifying from RNA transcripts, the study obtained TCR beta CDR3 regions. Investigators did first-round RT-PCR with HTBI primers, then second-round multiplex PCR. TCRdb fed the multiplex PCR reads into MiXCR, producing one record per CDR3 protein. The sample lists hundreds of thousands of distinct CDR3 sequences, approximately 21% seen once, with under 3% in the top ten. This clonotype was detected a few times.

The sequence was collected from a woman under 30 with stable Graves' hyperthyroidism. V is TRBV6-2 or TRBV6-3 and J is TRBJ2-5; D is undetermined. The specimen sequenced was peripheral blood. This CDR3 reads CASSSWIPGRETQYF. CDR3 in DNA: TGTGCCAGCAGTTCTTGGATCCCCGGACGAGAGACCCAGTACTTC.